This T cell receptor beta chain was sequenced in a study of cytomegalovirus exposure and HLA in healthy donors. Study context: Of the donors genotyped, several hundred in all, about 81% fell in the Caucasian-associated ancestry cluster.

This clone was picked up a small number of times. The study ran its PCR with 60 Vbeta and 13 Jbeta primers. The protocol was immunoSEQ multiplex PCR, while the TCRdb copy is restricted to in-frame clones and leaves out a portion. The sample has more than 60,000 clones; around 70% are singletons. The germline V gene encodes CDR1 SGHTA and CDR2 FQGNSA. CDR3 length: 16 amino acids. V lost 1 base and J lost 1, with 14 bases in between. This receptor was taken from a man between 35 and 55 years old in good health and CMV-seropositive. The chain links TRBV7-2 to TRBJ2-7; no clear D. The sequencing input was PBMCs. In DNA form, the CDR3 reads TGTGCCAGCAGCTTAGGCGCCGGCTCTAGATCCTACGAGCAGTACTTC. Its translation is CASSLGAGSRSYEQYF.